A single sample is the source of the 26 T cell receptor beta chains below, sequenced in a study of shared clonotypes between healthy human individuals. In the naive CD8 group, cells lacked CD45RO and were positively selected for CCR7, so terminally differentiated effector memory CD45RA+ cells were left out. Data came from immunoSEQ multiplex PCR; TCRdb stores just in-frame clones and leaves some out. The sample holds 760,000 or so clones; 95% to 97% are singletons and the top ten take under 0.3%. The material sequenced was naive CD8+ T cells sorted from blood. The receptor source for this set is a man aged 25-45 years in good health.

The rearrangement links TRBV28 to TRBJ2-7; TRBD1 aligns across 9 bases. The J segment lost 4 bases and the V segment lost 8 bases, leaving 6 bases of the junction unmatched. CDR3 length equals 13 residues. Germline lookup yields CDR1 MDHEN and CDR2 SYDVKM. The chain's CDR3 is CASGSGQGYEQYF. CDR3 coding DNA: TGTGCCAGCGGCTCGGGACAGGGTTACGAGCAGTACTTC.

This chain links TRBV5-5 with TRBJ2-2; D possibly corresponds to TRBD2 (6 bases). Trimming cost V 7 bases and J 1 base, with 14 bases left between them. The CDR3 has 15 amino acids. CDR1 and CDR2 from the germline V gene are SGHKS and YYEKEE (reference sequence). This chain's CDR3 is CASDTGLMNTGELFF. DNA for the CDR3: TGTGCCAGCGACACGGGACTCATGAACACCGGGGAGCTGTTTTTT.

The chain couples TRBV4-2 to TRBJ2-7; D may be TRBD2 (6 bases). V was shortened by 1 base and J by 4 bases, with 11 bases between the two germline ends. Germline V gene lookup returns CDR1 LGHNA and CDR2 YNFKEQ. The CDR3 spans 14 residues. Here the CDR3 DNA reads TGTGCCAGCAGCCAAGGTAGCGGTCGGTACGAGCAGTACTTC. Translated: CASSQGSGRYEQYF.

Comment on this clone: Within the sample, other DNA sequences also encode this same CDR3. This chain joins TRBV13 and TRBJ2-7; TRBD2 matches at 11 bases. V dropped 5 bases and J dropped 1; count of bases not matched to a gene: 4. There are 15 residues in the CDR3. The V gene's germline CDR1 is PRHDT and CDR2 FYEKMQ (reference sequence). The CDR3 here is CASSPGLAGSYEQYF. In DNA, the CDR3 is TGTGCCAGCAGCCCCGGACTAGCGGGTTCCTACGAGCAGTACTTC.

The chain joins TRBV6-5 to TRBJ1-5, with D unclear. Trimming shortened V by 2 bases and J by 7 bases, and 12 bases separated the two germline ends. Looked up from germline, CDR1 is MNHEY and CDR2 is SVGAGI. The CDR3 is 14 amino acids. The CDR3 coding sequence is TGTGCCAGCAGTTACGATGGGGTTGGACAGCCCCAGCATTTT. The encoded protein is CASSYDGVGQPQHF.

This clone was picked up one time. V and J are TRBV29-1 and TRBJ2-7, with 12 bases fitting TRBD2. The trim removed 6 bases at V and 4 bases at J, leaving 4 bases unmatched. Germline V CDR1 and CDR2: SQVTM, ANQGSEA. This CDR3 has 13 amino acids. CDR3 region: CSVSGTSGYEQYF. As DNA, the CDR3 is TGCAGCGTCTCCGGGACTAGCGGGTACGAGCAGTACTTC.

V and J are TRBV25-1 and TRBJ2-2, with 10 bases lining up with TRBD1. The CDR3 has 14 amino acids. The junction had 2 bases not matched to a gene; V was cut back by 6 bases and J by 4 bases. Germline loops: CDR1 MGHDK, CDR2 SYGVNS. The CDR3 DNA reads TGTGCCAGCAGGGGGACAGGGGCCACCGGGGAGCTGTTTTTT. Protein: CASRGTGATGELFF. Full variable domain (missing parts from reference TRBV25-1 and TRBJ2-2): EADIYQTPRYLVIGTGKKITLECSQTMGHDKMYWYQQDPGMELHLIHYSYGVNSTEKGDLSSESTVSRIRTEHFPLTLESARPSHTSQYLCASRGTGATGELFFGEGSRLTVL.

CDR3 protein: CASSPGTASGYTF. CDR3 nucleotide sequence: TGTGCCAGCAGCCCCGGGACAGCGTCTGGCTACACCTTC. The chain links TRBV6-5 to TRBJ1-2, with 7 bases aligning to TRBD1. V shed 6 bases, J shed 7 bases, and the junction held 8 bases outside the gene matches. Germline V gives CDR1 MNHEY, CDR2 SVGAGI. The CDR3 is 13 amino acids.

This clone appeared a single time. The CDR3 sequence is CAISEAVNTGELFF. Written as DNA, the CDR3 is TGTGCCATCAGTGAGGCGGTGAACACCGGGGAGCTGTTTTTT. The chain recombines TRBV10-3 with TRBJ2-2; D is unresolved. Trimming stripped 2 bases from V and 1 base from J, with 5 bases between. The CDR3 has 14 amino acids. The germline V gene has CDR1 ENHRY and CDR2 SYGVKD.

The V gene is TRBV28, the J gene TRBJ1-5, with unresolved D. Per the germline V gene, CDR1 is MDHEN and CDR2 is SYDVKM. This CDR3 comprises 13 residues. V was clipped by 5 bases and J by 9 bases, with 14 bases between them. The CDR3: CASSNSGIGPQHF. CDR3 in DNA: TGTGCCAGCAGTAATTCCGGTATTGGGCCCCAGCATTTT.

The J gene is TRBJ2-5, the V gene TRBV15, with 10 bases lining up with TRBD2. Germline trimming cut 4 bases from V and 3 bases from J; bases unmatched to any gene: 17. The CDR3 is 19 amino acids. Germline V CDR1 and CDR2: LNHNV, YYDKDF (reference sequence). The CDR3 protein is CATSILMAGLAGEEETQYF. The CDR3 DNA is TGTGCCACCAGCATCTTAATGGCGGGGCTAGCGGGAGAAGAAGAGACCCAGTACTTC.

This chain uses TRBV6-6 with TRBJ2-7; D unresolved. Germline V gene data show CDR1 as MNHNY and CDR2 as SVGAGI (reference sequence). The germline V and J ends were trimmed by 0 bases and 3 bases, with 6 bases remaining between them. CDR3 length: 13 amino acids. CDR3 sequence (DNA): TGTGCCAGCAGTTACTCGAATTTCTACGAGCAGTACTTC. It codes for CASSYSNFYEQYF.

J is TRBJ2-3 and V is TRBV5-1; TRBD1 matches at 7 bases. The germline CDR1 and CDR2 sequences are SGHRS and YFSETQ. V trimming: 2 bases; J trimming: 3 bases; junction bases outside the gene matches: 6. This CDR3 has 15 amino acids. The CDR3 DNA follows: TGCGCCAGCAGCTTTATTAACAGGGGAACAGATACGCAGTATTTT. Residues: CASSFINRGTDTQYF.

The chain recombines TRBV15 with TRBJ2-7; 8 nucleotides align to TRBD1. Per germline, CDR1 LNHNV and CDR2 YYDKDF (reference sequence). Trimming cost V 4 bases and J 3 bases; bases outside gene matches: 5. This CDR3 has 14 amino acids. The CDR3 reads CATSTRGQFYEQYF. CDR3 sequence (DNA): TGTGCCACCAGCACCAGGGGGCAGTTCTACGAGCAGTACTTC.

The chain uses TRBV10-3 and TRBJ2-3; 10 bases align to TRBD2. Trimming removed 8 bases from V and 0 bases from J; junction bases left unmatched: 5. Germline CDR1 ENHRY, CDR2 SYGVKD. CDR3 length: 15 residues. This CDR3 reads CAIGDSGRSTDTQYF. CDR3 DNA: TGTGCCATCGGGGATAGCGGGAGGAGCACAGATACGCAGTATTTT.

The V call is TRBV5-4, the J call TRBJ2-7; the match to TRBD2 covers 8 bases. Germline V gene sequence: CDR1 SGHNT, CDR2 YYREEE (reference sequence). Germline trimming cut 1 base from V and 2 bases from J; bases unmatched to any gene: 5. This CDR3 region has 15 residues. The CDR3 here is CASSLISGSAYEQYF. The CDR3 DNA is TGTGCCAGCAGCTTGATCAGCGGGAGCGCCTACGAGCAGTACTTC.

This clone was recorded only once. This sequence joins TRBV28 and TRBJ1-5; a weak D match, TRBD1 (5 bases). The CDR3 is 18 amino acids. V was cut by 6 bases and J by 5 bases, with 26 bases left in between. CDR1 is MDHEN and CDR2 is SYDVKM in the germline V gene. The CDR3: CASSRGLGTHSQDQPQHF. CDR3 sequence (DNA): TGTGCCAGCAGCCGAGGGTTGGGGACTCACTCCCAGGATCAGCCCCAGCATTTT.

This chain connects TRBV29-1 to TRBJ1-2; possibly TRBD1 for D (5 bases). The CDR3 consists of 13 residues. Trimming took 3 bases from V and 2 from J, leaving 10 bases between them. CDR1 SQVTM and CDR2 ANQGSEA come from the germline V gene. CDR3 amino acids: CSVEGTPNYGYTF. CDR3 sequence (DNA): TGCAGCGTTGAGGGGACGCCGAACTATGGCTACACCTTC. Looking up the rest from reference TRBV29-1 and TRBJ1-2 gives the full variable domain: SAVISQKPSRDICQRGTSLTIQCQVDSQVTMMFWYRQQPGQSLTLIATANQGSEATYESGFVIDKFPISRPNLTFSTLTVSNMSPEDSSIYLCSVEGTPNYGYTFGSGTRLTVV.

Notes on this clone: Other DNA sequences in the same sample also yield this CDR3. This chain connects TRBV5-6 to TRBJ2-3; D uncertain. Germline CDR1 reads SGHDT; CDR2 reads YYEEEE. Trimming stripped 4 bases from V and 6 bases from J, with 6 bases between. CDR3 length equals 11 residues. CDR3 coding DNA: TGTGCCAGCAGCCTCCTCGATACGCAGTATTTT. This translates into CASSLLDTQYF. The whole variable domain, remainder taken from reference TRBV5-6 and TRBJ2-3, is DAGVTQSPTHLIKTRGQQVTLRCSPKSGHDTVSWYQQALGQGPQFIFQYYEEEERQRGNFPDRFSGHQFPNYSSELNVNALLLGDSALYLCASSLLDTQYFGPGTRLTVL.

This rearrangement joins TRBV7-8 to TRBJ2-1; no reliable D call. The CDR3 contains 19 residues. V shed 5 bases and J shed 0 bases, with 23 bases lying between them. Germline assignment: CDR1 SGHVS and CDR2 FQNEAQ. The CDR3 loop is CASSAHPPSTRSSYNEQFF. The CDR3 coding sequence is TGTGCCAGCAGCGCCCACCCTCCCTCGACAAGGAGCTCCTACAATGAGCAGTTCTTC.

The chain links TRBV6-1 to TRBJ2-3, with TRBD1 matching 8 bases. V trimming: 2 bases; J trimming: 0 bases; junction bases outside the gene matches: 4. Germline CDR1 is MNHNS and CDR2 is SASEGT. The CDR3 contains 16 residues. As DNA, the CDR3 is TGTGCCAGCAGTGAATACAGGGGGACTAGCACAGATACGCAGTATTTT. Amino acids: CASSEYRGTSTDTQYF.

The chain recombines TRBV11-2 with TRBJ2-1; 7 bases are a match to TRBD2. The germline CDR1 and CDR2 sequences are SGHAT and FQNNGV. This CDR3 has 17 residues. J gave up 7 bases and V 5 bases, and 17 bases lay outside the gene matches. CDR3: CASSPSKGLGEGNEQFF. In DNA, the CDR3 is TGTGCCAGCAGCCCGAGCAAAGGACTAGGGGAGGGGAATGAGCAGTTCTTC.

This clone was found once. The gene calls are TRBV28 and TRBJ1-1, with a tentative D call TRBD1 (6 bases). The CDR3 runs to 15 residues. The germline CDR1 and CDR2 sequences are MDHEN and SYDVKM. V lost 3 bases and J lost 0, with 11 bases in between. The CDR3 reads CASSLPWTVNTEAFF. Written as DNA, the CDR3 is TGTGCCAGCAGTTTGCCCTGGACAGTGAACACTGAAGCTTTCTTT.

CDR3 amino acids: CASSLFDRGDQYF. The CDR3 region has the DNA TGTGCCAGCAGTTTGTTTGACAGGGGTGACCAGTACTTC. The chain couples TRBV27 to TRBJ2-5; TRBD1 agrees at 8 bases. The CDR3 sequence is 13 residues long. Germline V gene data show CDR1 as MNHEY and CDR2 as SMNVEV (reference sequence). V was pared by 3 bases and J by 10 bases, with 7 bases of the junction left unmatched.

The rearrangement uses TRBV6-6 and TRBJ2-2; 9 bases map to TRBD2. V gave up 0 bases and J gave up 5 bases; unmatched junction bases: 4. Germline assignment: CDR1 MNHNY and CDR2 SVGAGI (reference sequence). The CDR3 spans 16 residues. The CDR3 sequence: CASSYSREGGTGELFF. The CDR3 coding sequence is TGTGCCAGCAGTTACTCGCGGGAGGGTGGGACCGGGGAGCTGTTTTTT.

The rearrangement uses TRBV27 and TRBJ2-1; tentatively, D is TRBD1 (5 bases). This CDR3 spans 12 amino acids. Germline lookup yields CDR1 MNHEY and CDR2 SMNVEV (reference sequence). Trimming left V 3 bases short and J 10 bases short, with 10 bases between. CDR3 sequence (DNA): TGTGCCAGCAGTTTTATGGGGCGGGAGCAGTTCTTC. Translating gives CASSFMGREQFF.